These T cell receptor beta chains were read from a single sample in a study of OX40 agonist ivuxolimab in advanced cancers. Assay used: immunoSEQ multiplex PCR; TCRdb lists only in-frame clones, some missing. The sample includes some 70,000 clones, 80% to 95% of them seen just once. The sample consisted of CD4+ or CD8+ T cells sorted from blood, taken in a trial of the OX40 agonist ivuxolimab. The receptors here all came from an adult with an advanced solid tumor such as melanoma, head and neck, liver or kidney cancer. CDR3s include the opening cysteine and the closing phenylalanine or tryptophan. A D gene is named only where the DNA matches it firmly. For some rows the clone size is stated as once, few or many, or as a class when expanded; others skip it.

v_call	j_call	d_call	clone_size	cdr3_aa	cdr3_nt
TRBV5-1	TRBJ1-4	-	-	CASSPDWTNEKLFF	TGCGCCAGCAGCCCGGATTGGACTAATGAAAAACTGTTTTTT
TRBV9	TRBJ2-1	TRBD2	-	CASSERVLAGVREQFF	TGTGCCAGCAGCGAGAGGGTTCTAGCGGGGGTGCGTGAGCAGTTCTTC
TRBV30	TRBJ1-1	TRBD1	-	CAWSVQGGSEAFF	TGTGCCTGGAGTGTACAGGGGGGCTCTGAAGCTTTCTTT
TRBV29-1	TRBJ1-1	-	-	CSVTGSNTEAFF	TGCAGCGTGACCGGGTCGAACACTGAAGCTTTCTTT
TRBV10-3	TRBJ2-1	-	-	CAISESALDEQFF	TGTGCCATCAGTGAGTCGGCCCTTGATGAGCAGTTCTTC
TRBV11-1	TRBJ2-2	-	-	CASSFGPNTGELFF	TGTGCCAGCAGCTTCGGACCGAACACCGGGGAGCTGTTTTTT
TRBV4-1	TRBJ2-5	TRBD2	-	CASSQAGLAEETQYF	TGCGCCAGCAGCCAAGCGGGACTAGCGGAAGAGACCCAGTACTTC
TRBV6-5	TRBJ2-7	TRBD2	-	CASRRLADAYEQYF	TGTGCCAGCAGGCGACTAGCGGATGCCTACGAGCAGTACTTC
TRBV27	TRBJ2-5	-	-	CASSLRQGTSEEETQYF	TGTGCCAGCAGTTTACGGCAAGGGACATCCGAAGAGGAGACCCAGTACTTC
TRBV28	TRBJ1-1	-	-	CASSKYTTGFGTEAFF	TGTGCCAGCAGCAAATATACTACAGGGTTCGGCACTGAAGCTTTCTTT
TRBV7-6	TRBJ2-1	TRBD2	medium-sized	CASSLSPGGSEQFF	TGTGCCAGCAGCTTATCCCCGGGAGGGTCTGAGCAGTTCTTC
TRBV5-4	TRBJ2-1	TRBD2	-	CASSLDGTSGRHNEQFF	TGTGCCAGCAGCTTGGATGGGACTAGCGGGAGACACAATGAGCAGTTCTTC
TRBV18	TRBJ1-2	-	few	CASSLPPPTQDGYTF	TGTGCCAGCTCACTACCCCCCCCGACTCAAGACGGCTACACCTTC
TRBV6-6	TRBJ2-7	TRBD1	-	CASSYSRDRVYEQYF	TGTGCCAGCAGTTACTCTAGGGACAGGGTCTACGAGCAGTACTTC
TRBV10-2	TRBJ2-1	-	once	CASDSGHHKRSNSTEQFF	TGCGCCAGCGACTCCGGCCACCATAAACGGTCAAATAGTACCGAGCAGTTCTTC
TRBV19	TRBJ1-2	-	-	CASSINVFGYTF	TGTGCCAGTAGTATTAATGTGTTTGGCTACACCTTC
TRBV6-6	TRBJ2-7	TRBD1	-	CASRQGQGAYEQYF	TGTGCCAGCAGGCAGGGACAGGGGGCCTACGAGCAGTACTTC
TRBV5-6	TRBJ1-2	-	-	CASSHGPSFASTNYGYTF	TGTGCCAGCAGCCATGGACCGTCGTTTGCGTCTACCAACTATGGCTACACCTTC
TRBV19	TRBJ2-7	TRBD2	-	CASSIGAGPGEQYF	TGTGCCAGTAGTATAGGAGCGGGACCCGGCGAGCAGTACTTC
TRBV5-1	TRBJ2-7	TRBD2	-	CASSLGGTSKYEQYF	TGCGCCAGCAGCTTGGGTGGGACTAGTAAATACGAGCAGTACTTC
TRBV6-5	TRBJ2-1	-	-	CASSYEKNNEQFF	TGTGCCAGCAGTTACGAAAAGAACAATGAGCAGTTCTTC
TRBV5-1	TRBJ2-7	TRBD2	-	CASSLASGSYEQYF	TGCGCCAGCAGCTTGGCTAGCGGTTCCTACGAGCAGTACTTC
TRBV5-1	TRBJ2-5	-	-	CASSLGDRQETQYF	TGCGCCAGCAGCTTAGGAGACCGACAAGAGACCCAGTACTTC
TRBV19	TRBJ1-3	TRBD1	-	CASSIGTGGSGNTIYF	TGTGCCAGTAGTATCGGAACAGGGGGCTCTGGAAACACCATATATTTT
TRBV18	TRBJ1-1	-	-	CASSPQGGGETEAFF	TGTGCCAGCTCACCACAGGGAGGGGGTGAGACTGAAGCTTTCTTT
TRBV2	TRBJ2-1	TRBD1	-	CANQILSGQGLNEQFF	TGTGCCAACCAGATCCTTTCGGGACAGGGACTAAATGAGCAGTTCTTC
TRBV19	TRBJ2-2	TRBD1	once	CASSIAPTGGHGELFF	TGTGCCAGTAGTATAGCCCCGACAGGGGGTCACGGGGAGCTGTTTTTT
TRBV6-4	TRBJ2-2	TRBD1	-	CASSETGGPGELFF	TGTGCCAGCAGTGAAACAGGGGGCCCCGGGGAGCTGTTTTTT
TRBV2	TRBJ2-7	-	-	CASSVPLTYEQYF	TGTGCCAGCAGCGTCCCGTTGACCTACGAGCAGTACTTC
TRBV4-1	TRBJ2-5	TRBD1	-	CASSQGPDREQETQYF	TGCGCCAGCAGCCAAGGGCCGGACAGGGAACAAGAGACCCAGTACTTC
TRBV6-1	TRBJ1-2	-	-	CASTKIGPPNYGYTF	TGTGCCAGCACTAAAATTGGGCCGCCTAACTATGGCTACACCTTC
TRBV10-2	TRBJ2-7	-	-	CASSDGTYEQYF	TGCGCCAGCAGTGACGGGACCTACGAGCAGTACTTC
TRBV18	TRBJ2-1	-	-	CASSAQGGEQFF	TGTGCCAGCTCAGCACAGGGAGGTGAGCAGTTCTTC
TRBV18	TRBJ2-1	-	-	CASSPGTSGGNEQFF	TGTGCCAGCTCCCCCGGGACCTCAGGGGGGAATGAGCAGTTCTTC
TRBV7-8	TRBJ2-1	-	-	CASSLIGSGGGRNNEQFF	TGTGCCAGCAGCTTAATTGGTAGTGGCGGTGGACGGAACAATGAGCAGTTCTTC
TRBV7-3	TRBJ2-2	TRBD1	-	CASSLQGARNTGELFF	TGTGCCAGCAGCCTTCAGGGGGCTCGGAACACCGGGGAGCTGTTTTTT
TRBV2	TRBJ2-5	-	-	CASSELVGIFFLEGSSQYF	TGTGCCAGCAGTGAACTGGTAGGGATATTTTTTTTGGAGGGTAGCTCCCAGTACTTC
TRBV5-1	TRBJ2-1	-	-	CASSLDFDPLDEQFF	TGCGCCAGCAGCTTGGATTTTGACCCACTCGATGAGCAGTTCTTC